Listed below are T cell receptor beta chains from one sample, sequenced in a study of siplizumab effects on memory and regulatory T cells. Sequenced by immunoSEQ multiplex PCR; TCRdb stores in-frame clones only, minus some. The sample gives about 72,000 clones, under 95% of which show up once; approximately 30% is in the top ten. The sequencing input was CD8+ T cells sorted from blood. The receptors derive from a human donor in good health. Both conserved end residues are part of each CDR3. The D gene is left open where the match is weak. Clone size is stated in some rows and not others, as once, few, many or a class when expanded.

clone_size	j_call	d_call	v_call	cdr3_nt	cdr3_aa
NA	TRBJ1-1	NA	TRBV7-9	TGTGCCAGCAGCTCCCTAGGAGACCCTCGTCCTTTCTTT	CASSSLGDPRPFF
NA	TRBJ2-1	TRBD2	TRBV23-1	TGCGCCAGCAGTCTCACAGGGACTAGCGGGAGGATTTACAATGAGCAGTTCTTC	CASSLTGTSGRIYNEQFF
NA	TRBJ1-1	NA	TRBV29-1	TGCAGCACGGGGGACAACACTGAAGCTTTCTTT	CSTGDNTEAFF
NA	TRBJ2-7	TRBD1	TRBV5-4	TGTGCCAGCAGCCAGACCGGGACAGTGTTCTACGAGCAGTACTTC	CASSQTGTVFYEQYF
NA	TRBJ2-7	TRBD2	TRBV4-1	TGCGCCAGCAGCCAAGAGAGCGGGGGCTACTCCTACGAGCAGTACTTC	CASSQESGGYSYEQYF
NA	TRBJ2-7	NA	TRBV29-1	TGCAGCGCCGGGACCTACGAGCAGTACTTC	CSAGTYEQYF
once	TRBJ1-6	NA	TRBV5-5	TGTGCCAGCAGCGCCTTGGGGACGAGCTCCTATAATTCACCCCTCCACTTT	CASSALGTSSYNSPLHF
NA	TRBJ2-1	NA	TRBV29-1	TGCAGCGTTGAAGATTCCGGGGGCGCCTTCGACAATGAGCAGTTCTTC	CSVEDSGGAFDNEQFF
NA	TRBJ1-1	TRBD1	TRBV9	TGTGCCAGCAGCAGGGGACAGGGGTTGAACACTGAAGCTTTCTTT	CASSRGQGLNTEAFF
few	TRBJ1-5	NA	TRBV2	TGTGCCAGCAGGGACAGCAATCAGCCCCAGCATTTT	CASRDSNQPQHF
NA	TRBJ2-1	TRBD2	TRBV9	TGTGCCAGCAAGCGGGAGGGCCTTGGGACTGAGCAGTTCTTC	CASKREGLGTEQFF
NA	TRBJ2-1	TRBD2	TRBV11-2	TGTGCCAGCAGCTCTTTAGCGGGAGGTAATGAGCAGTTCTTC	CASSSLAGGNEQFF
NA	TRBJ2-7	TRBD2	TRBV6-5	TGTGCCAGCAGTTACTCGGGGCCTAGCGGGAAGACCGAGCAGTACTTC	CASSYSGPSGKTEQYF
NA	TRBJ1-2	TRBD1	TRBV19	TGTGCCAGTAGTCTCACAGGGGGCAGCTATGGCTACACCTTC	CASSLTGGSYGYTF
NA	TRBJ2-7	NA	TRBV7-9	TGTGCCAGCAGCTTAGGTATAGGGATGGCCTACGAGCAGTACTTC	CASSLGIGMAYEQYF
NA	TRBJ2-3	TRBD2	TRBV4-1	TGCGCCAGCAGCCAAGGGACTAGCGGGGACACAGATACGCAGTATTTT	CASSQGTSGDTDTQYF
once	TRBJ2-2	TRBD2	TRBV27	TGTGCCAGCAGTTGGGGCGGGAGCGGCGGGGAGCTGTTTTTT	CASSWGGSGGELFF
once	TRBJ2-1	TRBD2	TRBV27	TGTGCCAGCAACCCGGGACTAGCGGACTACAATGAGCAGTTCTTC	CASNPGLADYNEQFF